This is a list of T cell receptor beta chains from one sample in a study of identical twins. MiXCR, run by TCRdb on the 5' RACE reads, gives a single entry per CDR3 protein. Here the sample spans nearly 250,000 distinct CDR3 sequences, approximately 7% being singletons. These sequences were also reported in another study, on yellow fever vaccine responses in identical twins.

Sequenced sample: memory (CD45RO+) T cells sorted from blood. The receptors were sampled from a woman aged 18-30 years in good health. Both conserved end residues are part of each CDR3. D genes are given only for firm matches. A clone size is listed for some rows: how often the clone was seen (once, few, many), or a class if it is expanded.

v_gene	d_gene	abundance	j_gene	CDR3aa	CDR3nt
TRBV28	.	few	TRBJ2-1	CASSLIQGENEQFF	TGTGCCAGCAGTTTAATACAGGGTGAAAATGAGCAGTTCTTC
TRBV18	.	few	TRBJ2-1	CATTSGSLMGNEQFF	TGTGCCACCACATCCGGGTCGCTTATGGGCAATGAGCAGTTCTTC
TRBV11-2	.	many	TRBJ2-2	CASSLFSADTGELFF	TGTGCCAGCAGCTTATTTAGCGCGGACACCGGGGAGCTGTTTTTT
TRBV10-3	.	many	TRBJ2-1	CAISETPGGANEQFF	TGTGCCATCAGTGAAACCCCCGGGGGAGCCAATGAGCAGTTCTTC
TRBV19	.	.	TRBJ2-3	CASSILYGTADTQYF	TGTGCCAGTAGTATACTCTACGGGACGGCAGATACGCAGTATTTT
TRBV28	.	.	TRBJ2-2	CASSPLSDTGELFF	TGTGCCAGCAGCCCCCTATCGGACACCGGGGAGCTGTTTTTT
TRBV2	.	few	TRBJ2-7	CASLARVEQYF	TGTGCCAGCCTCGCCCGAGTAGAGCAGTACTTC
TRBV23-1	.	few	TRBJ2-5	CASSQFLGTQYF	TGCGCCAGCAGTCAATTTTTGGGGACCCAGTACTTC
TRBV11-1	.	few	TRBJ1-2	CASSLDGRGSNYGYTF	TGTGCCAGCAGCTTAGACGGACGAGGTTCTAACTATGGCTACACCTTC
TRBV29-1	.	many	TRBJ1-1	CSDLGAGNTEAFF	TGCAGCGACCTCGGGGCGGGTAACACTGAAGCTTTCTTT
TRBV4-1	.	.	TRBJ1-6	CASSLGKGSPLHF	TGCGCCAGCAGCCTAGGCAAGGGGTCACCCCTCCACTTT
TRBV15	.	few	TRBJ2-3	CATSRDRQLSRFSTDTQYF	TGTGCCACCAGCAGAGATCGGCAGCTTAGTAGGTTCTCCACAGATACGCAGTATTTT
TRBV2	TRBD2	few	TRBJ2-7	CASSQVLAGGPIGYEQYF	TGTGCCAGCAGCCAGGTCTTAGCGGGAGGGCCGATTGGTTACGAGCAGTACTTC
TRBV20-1	.	few	TRBJ1-1	CSARDPGAGTEAFF	TGCAGTGCTAGAGATCCCGGGGCTGGGACTGAAGCTTTCTTT
TRBV12-3/TRBV12-4	.	.	TRBJ2-5	CASRGPRQETQYF	TGTGCCAGCAGGGGACCGAGGCAAGAGACCCAGTACTTC
TRBV29-1	TRBD2	many	TRBJ2-7	CSVRTSGKIEQYF	TGCAGCGTTCGGACTAGCGGGAAGATCGAGCAGTACTTC
TRBV5-1	TRBD1	few	TRBJ1-1	CASSLARDAGTENTEAFF	TGCGCCAGCAGCTTGGCCAGAGACGCCGGGACAGAGAACACTGAAGCTTTCTTT
TRBV28	TRBD2	few	TRBJ2-2	CASSFVQTSGITGELFF	TGTGCCAGCAGTTTTGTCCAGACTAGCGGGATCACCGGGGAGCTGTTTTTT
TRBV5-1	.	.	TRBJ1-3	CASSEGRSGNTIYF	TGCGCCAGCAGCGAGGGGCGATCTGGAAACACCATATATTTT
TRBV2	.	.	TRBJ1-1	CASSVEGEAFF	TGTGCCAGCAGTGTCGAGGGGGAAGCTTTCTTT
TRBV4-1	.	many	TRBJ2-7	CASSQGLANHYEQYF	TGCGCCAGCAGCCAAGGGCTAGCTAATCACTACGAGCAGTACTTC
TRBV6-1	TRBD1	few	TRBJ2-5	CASRTGGLEETQYF	TGTGCCAGCAGAACAGGGGGCTTAGAAGAGACCCAGTACTTC
TRBV11-2	TRBD2	many	TRBJ2-5	CASRKPGTSGRRSLETQYF	TGTGCCAGCAGGAAACCCGGGACTAGCGGGAGGAGGAGTCTTGAGACCCAGTACTTC
TRBV9	.	.	TRBJ1-1	CASSVVSGNTEAFF	TGTGCCAGCAGCGTAGTGTCCGGGAACACTGAAGCTTTCTTT
TRBV7-8	.	many	TRBJ2-1	CASSTTGVSWNEQFF	TGTGCCAGCAGCACGACCGGGGTCTCTTGGAATGAGCAGTTCTTC
TRBV3-1	.	.	TRBJ2-7	CASSQDFSLSYEQYF	TGTGCCAGCAGCCAAGATTTCTCGCTTTCCTACGAGCAGTACTTC
TRBV5-1	.	few	TRBJ2-5	CASKGGQQETQYF	TGCGCCAGCAAAGGGGGGCAACAAGAGACCCAGTACTTC
TRBV11-2	.	.	TRBJ1-2	CASRGTAPSYGYTF	TGTGCCAGCAGGGGGACTGCACCCTCCTATGGCTACACCTTC
TRBV20-1	TRBD2	.	TRBJ2-3	CSATITRTSGNGDTQYF	TGCAGTGCCACCATAACACGGACTAGCGGAAACGGTGATACGCAGTATTTT
TRBV5-5	TRBD1	few	TRBJ2-7	CASKPFGRGQGSSYEQYF	TGTGCCAGCAAACCCTTCGGGCGGGGACAGGGGAGTTCCTACGAGCAGTACTTC
TRBV6-1	TRBD2	.	TRBJ2-5	CASSEVPLAGRETQYF	TGTGCCAGCAGTGAGGTCCCACTAGCGGGGAGAGAGACCCAGTACTTC
TRBV29-1	TRBD2	many	TRBJ2-5	CSVEKGGGLAGEETQYF	TGCAGCGTTGAAAAAGGGGGAGGGCTAGCGGGAGAAGAGACCCAGTACTTC
TRBV3-1	.	many	TRBJ2-3	CASSQIPDTQYF	TGTGCCAGCAGCCAGATTCCAGATACGCAGTATTTT
TRBV11-2	.	many	TRBJ2-4	CASSLLGAGDRKNIQYF	TGTGCCAGCAGCTTATTGGGGGCAGGGGACCGCAAAAACATTCAGTACTTC
TRBV28	.	.	TRBJ2-3	CASSPNWDTQYF	TGTGCCAGCAGCCCAAACTGGGATACGCAGTATTTT
TRBV12-3/TRBV12-4	TRBD1	.	TRBJ2-1	CASRTAGTGGFKDNEQFF	TGTGCCAGCCGTACCGCCGGGACAGGGGGTTTTAAGGACAATGAGCAGTTCTTC
TRBV20-1	.	.	TRBJ1-1	CSARVRLGTLRGAFF	TGCAGTGCTAGAGTTAGGCTCGGGACACTCCGAGGGGCTTTCTTT
TRBV20-1	TRBD1	.	TRBJ2-2	CSAPGQGVDTGELFF	TGCAGTGCACCGGGACAGGGTGTGGACACCGGGGAGCTGTTTTTT
TRBV7-6	.	many	TRBJ2-5	CASSSNPQGRGETQYF	TGTGCCAGCAGCTCAAACCCACAGGGACGGGGAGAGACCCAGTACTTC
TRBV5-4	TRBD2	few	TRBJ2-5	CASSLGLAGDPKTQYF	TGTGCCAGCAGCTTGGGACTAGCGGGGGACCCAAAGACCCAGTACTTC
TRBV5-8	.	.	TRBJ2-1	CASSPSDEQFF	TGTGCCAGCAGCCCTTCGGATGAGCAGTTCTTC
TRBV28	.	many	TRBJ2-3	CASSFLDPRGTDTQYF	TGTGCCAGCAGTTTTCTCGATCCCCGGGGCACAGATACGCAGTATTTT